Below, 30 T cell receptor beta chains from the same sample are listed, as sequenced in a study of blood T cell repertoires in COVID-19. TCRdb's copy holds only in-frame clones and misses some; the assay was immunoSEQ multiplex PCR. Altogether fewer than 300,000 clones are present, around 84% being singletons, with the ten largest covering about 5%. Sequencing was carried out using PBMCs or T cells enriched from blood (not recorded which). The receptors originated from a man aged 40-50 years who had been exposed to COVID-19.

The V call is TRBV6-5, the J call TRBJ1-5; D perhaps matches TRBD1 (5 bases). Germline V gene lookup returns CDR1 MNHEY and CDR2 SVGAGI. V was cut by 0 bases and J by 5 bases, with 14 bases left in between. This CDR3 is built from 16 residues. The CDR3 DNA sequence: TGTGCCAGCAGTTACTCGAGCGGGAGGGGCCATCAGCCCCAGCATTTT. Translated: CASSYSSGRGHQPQHF.

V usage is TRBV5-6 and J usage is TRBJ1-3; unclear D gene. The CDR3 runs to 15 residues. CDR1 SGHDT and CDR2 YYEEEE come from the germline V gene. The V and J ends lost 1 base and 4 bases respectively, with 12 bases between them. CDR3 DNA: TGTGCCAGCAGCTTGCGAATGACGGGAGGAAACACCATATATTTT. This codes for CASSLRMTGGNTIYF.

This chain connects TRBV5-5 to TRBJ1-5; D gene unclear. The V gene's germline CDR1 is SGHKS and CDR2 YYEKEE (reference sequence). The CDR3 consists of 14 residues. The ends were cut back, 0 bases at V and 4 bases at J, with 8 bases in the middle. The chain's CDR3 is CASSLERVNQPQHF. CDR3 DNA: TGTGCCAGCAGCTTGGAACGGGTAAATCAGCCCCAGCATTTT. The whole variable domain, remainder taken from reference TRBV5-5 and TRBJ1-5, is DAGVTQSPTHLIKTRGQQVTLRCSPISGHKSVSWYQQVLGQGPQFIFQYYEKEERGRGNFPDRFSARQFPNYSSELNVNALLLGDSALYLCASSLERVNQPQHFGDGTRLSIL.

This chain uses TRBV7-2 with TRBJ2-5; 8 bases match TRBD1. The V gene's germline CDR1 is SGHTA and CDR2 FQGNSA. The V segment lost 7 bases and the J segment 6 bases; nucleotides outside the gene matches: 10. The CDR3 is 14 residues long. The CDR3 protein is CASTQSGGLKTQYF. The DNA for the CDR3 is TGTGCCAGCACCCAGTCAGGGGGCCTCAAGACCCAGTACTTC.

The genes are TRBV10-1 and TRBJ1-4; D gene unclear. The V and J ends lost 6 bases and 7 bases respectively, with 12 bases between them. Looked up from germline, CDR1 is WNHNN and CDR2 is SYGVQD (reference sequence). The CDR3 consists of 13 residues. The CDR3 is CASSPTWSEKLFF. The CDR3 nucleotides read TGCGCCAGCAGCCCCACCTGGAGTGAAAAACTGTTTTTT.

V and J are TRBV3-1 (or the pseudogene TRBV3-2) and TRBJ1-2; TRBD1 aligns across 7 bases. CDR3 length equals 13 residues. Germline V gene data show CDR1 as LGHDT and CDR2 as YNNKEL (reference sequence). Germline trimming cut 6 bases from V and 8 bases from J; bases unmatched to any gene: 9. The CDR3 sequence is CASSFGTDGGYTF. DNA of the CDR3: TGTGCCAGCAGTTTCGGGACAGACGGGGGCTACACCTTC.

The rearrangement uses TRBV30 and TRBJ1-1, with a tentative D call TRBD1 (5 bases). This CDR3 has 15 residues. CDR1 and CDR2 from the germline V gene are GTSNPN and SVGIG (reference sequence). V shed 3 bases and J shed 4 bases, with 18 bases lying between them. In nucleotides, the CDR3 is TGTGCCTGGAGAGGGGCAGGCCGAGGAGTCACTGAAGCTTTCTTT. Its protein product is CAWRGAGRGVTEAFF.

CDR3 in amino acids: CASSAGLAVYNEQFF. In DNA form, the CDR3 reads TGTGCCAGCAGCGCGGGACTAGCGGTGTACAATGAGCAGTTCTTC. V usage is TRBV9 and J usage is TRBJ2-1, with 11 bases fitting TRBD2. The CDR3 has 15 amino acids. Germline-derived CDR1 and CDR2 are SGDLS and YYNGEE. V trimming: 3 bases; J trimming: 4 bases; junction bases outside the gene matches: 3.

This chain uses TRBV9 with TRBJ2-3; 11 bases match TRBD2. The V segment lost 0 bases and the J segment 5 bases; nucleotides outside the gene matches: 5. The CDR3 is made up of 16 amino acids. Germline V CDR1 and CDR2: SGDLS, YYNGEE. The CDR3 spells CASSVDLAGGGDTQYF. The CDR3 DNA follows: TGTGCCAGCAGCGTAGACCTAGCGGGAGGAGGAGATACGCAGTATTTT.

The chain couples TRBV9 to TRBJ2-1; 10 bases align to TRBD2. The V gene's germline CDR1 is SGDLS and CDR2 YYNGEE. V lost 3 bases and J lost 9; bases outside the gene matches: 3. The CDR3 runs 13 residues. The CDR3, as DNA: TGTGCCAGCAGCGCTGGACTAGCGGTTGAGCAGTTCTTC. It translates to CASSAGLAVEQFF.

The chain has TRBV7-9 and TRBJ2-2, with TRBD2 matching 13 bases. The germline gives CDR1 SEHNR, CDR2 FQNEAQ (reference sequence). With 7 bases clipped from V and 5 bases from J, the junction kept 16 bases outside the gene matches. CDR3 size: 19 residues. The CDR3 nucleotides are TGTGCCAGCACCAAAGACCCCGGACTAGCGGGAGCGAGTACCGGGGAGCTGTTTTTT. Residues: CASTKDPGLAGASTGELFF.

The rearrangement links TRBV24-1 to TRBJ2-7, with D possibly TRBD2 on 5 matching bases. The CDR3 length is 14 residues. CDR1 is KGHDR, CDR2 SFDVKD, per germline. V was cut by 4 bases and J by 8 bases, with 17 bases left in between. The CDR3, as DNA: TGTGCCACCAGTGACCCGACAAGTGAGGGAAAGCAGTACTTC. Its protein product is CATSDPTSEGKQYF.

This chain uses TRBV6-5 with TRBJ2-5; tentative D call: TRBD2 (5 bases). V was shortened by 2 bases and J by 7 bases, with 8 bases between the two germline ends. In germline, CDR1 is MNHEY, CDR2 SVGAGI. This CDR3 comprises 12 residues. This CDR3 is CASSYDRGTQYF. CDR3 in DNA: TGTGCCAGCAGTTACGATCGGGGGACCCAGTACTTC.

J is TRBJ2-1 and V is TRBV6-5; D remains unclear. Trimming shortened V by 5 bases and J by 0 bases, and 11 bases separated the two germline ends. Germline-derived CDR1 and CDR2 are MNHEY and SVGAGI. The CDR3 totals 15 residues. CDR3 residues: CASSLQTSSYNEQFF. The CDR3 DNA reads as TGTGCCAGCAGTCTACAGACGAGCTCCTACAATGAGCAGTTCTTC.

The CDR3 reads CASSSETSGSEQFF. The CDR3 region has the DNA TGTGCCAGCAGCTCGGAGACTAGCGGGAGTGAGCAGTTCTTC. The chain couples TRBV11-2 to TRBJ2-1; TRBD2 matches 12 bases. Trimming took 4 bases from V and 9 from J; bases not matched to a gene: 4. Germline CDR1 and CDR2: SGHAT and FQNNGV. This CDR3 comprises 14 residues.

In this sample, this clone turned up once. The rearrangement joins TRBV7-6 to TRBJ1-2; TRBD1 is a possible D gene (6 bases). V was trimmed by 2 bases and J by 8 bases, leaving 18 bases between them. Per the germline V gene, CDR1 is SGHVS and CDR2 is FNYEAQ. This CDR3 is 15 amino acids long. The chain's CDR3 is CASSLTSGGARGYTF. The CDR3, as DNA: TGTGCCAGCAGCTTAACCTCCGGGGGGGCGCGGGGCTACACCTTC.

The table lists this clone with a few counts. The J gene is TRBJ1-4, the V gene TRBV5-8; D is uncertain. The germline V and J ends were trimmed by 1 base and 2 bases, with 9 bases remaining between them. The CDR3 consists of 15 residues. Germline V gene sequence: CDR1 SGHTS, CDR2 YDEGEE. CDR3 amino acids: CASSLLRTTNEKLFF. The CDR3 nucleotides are TGTGCCAGCAGCTTGCTTAGAACCACTAATGAAAAACTGTTTTTT.

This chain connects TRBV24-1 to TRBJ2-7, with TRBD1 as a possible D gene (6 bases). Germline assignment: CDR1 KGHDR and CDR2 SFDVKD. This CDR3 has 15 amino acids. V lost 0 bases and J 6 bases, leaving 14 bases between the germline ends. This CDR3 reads CATSDLRGYGGEQYF. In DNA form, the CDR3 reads TGTGCCACCAGTGATTTGAGGGGGTACGGAGGCGAGCAGTACTTC.

The CDR3 protein is CASSPQSTLTEAFF. CDR3 in DNA: TGTGCCAGCAGTCCACAGAGCACCCTCACTGAAGCTTTCTTT. The V call is TRBV6-5, the J call TRBJ1-1; no reliable D call. V gave up 5 bases and J gave up 4 bases, with 14 bases separating them. Germline V lookup: CDR1 MNHEY, CDR2 SVGAGI. There are 14 residues in the CDR3.

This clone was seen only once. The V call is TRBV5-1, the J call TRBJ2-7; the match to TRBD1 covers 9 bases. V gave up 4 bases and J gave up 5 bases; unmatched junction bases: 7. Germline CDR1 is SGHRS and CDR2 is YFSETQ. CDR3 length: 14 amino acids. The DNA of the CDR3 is TGCGCCAGCAGCGTGGACAGGGGTCTGGACGAGCAGTACTTC. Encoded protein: CASSVDRGLDEQYF.

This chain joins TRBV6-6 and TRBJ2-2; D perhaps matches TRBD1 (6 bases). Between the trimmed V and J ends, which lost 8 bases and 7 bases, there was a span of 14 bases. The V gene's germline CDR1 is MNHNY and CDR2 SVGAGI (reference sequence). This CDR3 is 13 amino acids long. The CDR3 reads CASGPQGHGELFF. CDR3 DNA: TGTGCCAGCGGCCCCCAGGGACACGGGGAGCTGTTTTTT.

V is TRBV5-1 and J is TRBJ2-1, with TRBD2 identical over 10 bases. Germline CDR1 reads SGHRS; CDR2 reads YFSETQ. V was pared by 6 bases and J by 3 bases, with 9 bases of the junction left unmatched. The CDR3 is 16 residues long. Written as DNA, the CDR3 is TGCGCCAGCATCGGAGGACTAGCGGAAAGCTACAATGAGCAGTTCTTC. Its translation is CASIGGLAESYNEQFF.

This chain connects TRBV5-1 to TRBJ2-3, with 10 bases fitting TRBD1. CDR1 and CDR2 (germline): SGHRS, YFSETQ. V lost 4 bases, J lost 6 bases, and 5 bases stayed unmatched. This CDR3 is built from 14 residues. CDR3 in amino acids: CASSGDRGLDTQYF. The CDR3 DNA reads TGCGCCAGCAGCGGAGACAGGGGGCTGGATACGCAGTATTTT.

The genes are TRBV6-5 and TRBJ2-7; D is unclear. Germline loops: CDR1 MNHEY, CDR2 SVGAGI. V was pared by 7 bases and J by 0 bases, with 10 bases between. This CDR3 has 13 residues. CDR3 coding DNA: TGTGCCAGCACCCAGATCAGCTCCTACGAGCAGTACTTC. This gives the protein CASTQISSYEQYF.

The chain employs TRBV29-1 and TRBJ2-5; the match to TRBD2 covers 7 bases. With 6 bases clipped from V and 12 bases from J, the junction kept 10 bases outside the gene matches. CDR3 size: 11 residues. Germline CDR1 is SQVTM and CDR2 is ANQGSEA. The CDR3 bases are TGCAGCGTCCGGACTAGTCAGAGGGAGTACTTC. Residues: CSVRTSQREYF.

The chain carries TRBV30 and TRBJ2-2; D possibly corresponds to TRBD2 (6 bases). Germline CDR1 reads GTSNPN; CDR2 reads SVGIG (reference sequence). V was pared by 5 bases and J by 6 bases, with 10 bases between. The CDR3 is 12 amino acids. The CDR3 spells CAWGTLAGELFF. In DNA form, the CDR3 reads TGTGCCTGGGGGACTCTCGCCGGGGAGCTGTTTTTT.

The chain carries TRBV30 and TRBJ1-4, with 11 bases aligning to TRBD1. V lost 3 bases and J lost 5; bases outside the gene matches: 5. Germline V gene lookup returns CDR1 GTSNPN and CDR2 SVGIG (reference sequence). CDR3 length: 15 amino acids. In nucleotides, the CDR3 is TGTGCCTGGAGGCCCCGGGACAGGGGGAATGAAAAACTGTTTTTT. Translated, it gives CAWRPRDRGNEKLFF.

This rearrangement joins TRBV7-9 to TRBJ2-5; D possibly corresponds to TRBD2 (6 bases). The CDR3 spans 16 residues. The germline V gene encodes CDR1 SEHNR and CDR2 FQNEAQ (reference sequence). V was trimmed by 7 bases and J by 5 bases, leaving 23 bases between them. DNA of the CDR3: TGTGCCAGCACCGAAGGGCAGGAGGGACCTAGCGAGACCCAGTACTTC. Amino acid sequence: CASTEGQEGPSETQYF.

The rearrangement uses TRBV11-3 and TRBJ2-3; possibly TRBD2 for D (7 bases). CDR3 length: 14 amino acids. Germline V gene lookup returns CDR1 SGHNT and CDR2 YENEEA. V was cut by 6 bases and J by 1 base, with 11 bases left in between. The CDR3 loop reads CASRKGGGTDTQYF. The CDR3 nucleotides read TGTGCCAGCAGAAAAGGGGGGGGCACAGATACGCAGTATTTT.

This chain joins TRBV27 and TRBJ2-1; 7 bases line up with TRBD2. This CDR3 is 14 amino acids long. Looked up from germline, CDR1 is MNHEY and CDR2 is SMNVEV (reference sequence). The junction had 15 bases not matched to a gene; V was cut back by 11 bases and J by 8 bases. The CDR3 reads CALVRREEGDEQFF. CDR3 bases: TGTGCCCTCGTTAGACGGGAGGAGGGAGATGAGCAGTTCTTC.